Sequencing of this T cell receptor (beta chain) was carried out in a study of beta chain features in type 1 diabetes listed by TCRdb under 2018. The study in broad terms: No differences in mean age, gender distribution, total cell number or subset yield were found between patients and healthy donors. A total of approximately 110,000,000 sorted cells were examined across all samples, and a strong correlation was observed between cell number per subset and RNA yield. In the study, TCRB repertoires of sorted circulating CD4+ T cell subsets from recently diagnosed type 1 diabetes patients were compared with those of matched healthy donors. Naive and central memory subsets were obtained from all 30 or so donors, but regulatory and stem cell-like memory subsets were isolated from only 8 patients and roughly eight healthy donors.

From each donor, a single peripheral blood sample of approximately 0.11 L on average was drawn into heparinised tubes. Using a panel that included CD45RO, CCR7, CD25, CD127, CD95 and CD27, naive, central memory, regulatory and stem cell-like memory CD4+ T cells were sorted on a BD FACSAria II. Purity was above 98% for every sorted population. PBMCs were isolated immediately by Lymphoprep density gradient centrifugation and stained directly without culture. Samples were stained and sorted in pairs, with one healthy donor and one patient per experiment, so that batch effects were minimized. The CDR3 has 14 amino acids, counting the end cysteine and phenylalanine. Only the CDR3 DNA is retained, 42 bases long and in frame from the first base. The trim is 5 bases for V and 4 bases for J, with a gap of 11 bases between the germline ends. From a lookup of the germline V gene (reference sequence), CDR1 and CDR2 are MNHEY and SMNVEV.

This clone was found a few times. It lacks a known antigen. Per-nucleotide qualities are absent, and no much larger clonotype sits a single base away. The entire isolated RNA was reverse transcribed using the High Capacity cDNA Reverse Transcription Kit, and thus expressed TCRB transcripts were sequenced. Naive, central memory and regulatory T cell samples underwent deep immunoSEQ sequencing, averaging about 3.57 million total reads per sample. After sorted cells were lysed in RLT buffer, RNA was extracted with DNase-treated RNeasy Micro or Mini kits, with the choice depending on cell number. Each cell subset was processed separately to prevent cross-contamination, with patient and healthy donor samples processed together. TCRB sequences were amplified from cDNA with the immunoSEQ multiplex PCR, producing 87-bp fragments spanning the CDR3 region. The amplicons were sequenced using the Illumina HiSeq platform. From the authors' description of their analysis: Synthetic template baselines were used to correct PCR bias computationally, reads within Hamming distance 2 were collapsed together, and singletons that could not be merged were discarded. By aligning reads against IMGT, V, D and J genes, CDR3 length, and insertions or deletions at six rearrangement sites were assigned. Within each subset, clonotype counts were normalized to sorted cell number, after which true diversity and Gini coefficients were computed with the tcR R package. The overlap coefficient, calculated on TCRB nucleotide sequences, was used to quantify repertoire sharing. As a proxy for the pre-selection repertoire, out-of-frame TCRB sequences from naive cells were analyzed. The source is immuneACCESS, and TCRdb retained only in-frame sequences with V and J called. Part of the clones is not carried over; for the studies checked, unresolved V genes explain less than half of this, and the remainder is unexplained. That table gives V, J and clone size, and the DNA gave D and trimming. This sample gives 900,000 or so clones in total; around a sixth of them show up just once. The ten largest make up 0.02% to 0.025% of the sample.

What the authors observed across the whole study: Type 1 diabetes patients showed a moderate but significant shortening of TCRB CDR3 length in all four CD4+ subsets. Because cDNA was sequenced instead of genomic DNA, highly expressing activated cells could be over-represented, though the groups showed no difference in activation or CD3 levels. Naive, central memory and regulatory TCRB repertoires appeared to be more similar among patients than among healthy donors. Shorter templates might have been favored by PCR, but patient and control samples were amplified and corrected together, so both groups would have been affected equally by any skew. Because small numbers of individuals were included in the HLA sub-analyses, any influence of HLA type on TCRB rearrangement was left unresolved. At VDJ recombination sites, patients with type 1 diabetes made fewer insertions and deleted more nucleotides, a pattern implying thymic rearrangement abnormalities.

The specimen was naive CD4+ T cells from blood. The meaning of the sample's cell subset or site label: true naive CD4+ T cells. The sequence was obtained from a woman aged 18-35 years in good health. The V and J segments used are TRBV27 and TRBJ2-2; no D gene call is confident. The CDR3 protein is CASSSDRTTGELFF. The sequenced DNA is TGTGCCAGCAGTAGCGATCGGACCACCGGGGAGCTGTTTTTT.